This TCR beta chain was documented in a study of cytomegalovirus exposure and HLA in healthy donors. With respect to this clone: Its antigen is not known.

Vbeta (60) and Jbeta (13) primers were used in the PCR. Clones were read by immunoSEQ multiplex PCR, and TCRdb kept only the in-frame ones, dropping some. Of about 120,000 clones in the sample, approximately 79% were seen once. Trimming removed 0 bases from V and 0 bases from J, with 7 bases in between. The germline V gene encodes CDR1 SGHDT and CDR2 YYEEEE. The CDR3 is made up of 15 amino acids. General study results and limits: Available immune exposure information covered CMV serostatus only. Cytomegalovirus-associated status was assigned to approximately 160 TCR beta chains.

This chain connects TRBV5-6 to TRBJ2-1; D gene ambiguous. The specimen was PBMCs. The TCR originated in a man aged 50 or older in good health and CMV-seropositive. The DNA for the CDR3 is TGTGCCAGCAGCTTGGGAGGCAGCTCCTACAATGAGCAGTTCTTC. It is translated as CASSLGGSSYNEQFF.